Shown below are 23 T cell receptor beta chains from a single sample sequenced in a study of STAT5B mutations in CD4+ large granular lymphocyte leukemia. Assay: immunoSEQ multiplex PCR; the TCRdb copy retains only in-frame clones and omits some. The repertoire includes 34,000 or so clones, around 81% of them detected once, and 4% to 5.5% sits in the top ten. Material for sequencing was CD4+ T cells from blood buffy coats. Every receptor here comes from a human donor in good health.

J is TRBJ1-3 and V is TRBV7-6, with TRBD1 matching 7 bases. The CDR3 spans 15 residues. V shed 2 bases and J 0 bases; nucleotides not matched to a gene: 1. Germline V gives CDR1 SGHVS, CDR2 FNYEAQ. The CDR3 region has the DNA TGTGCCAGCAGCTTAAACAGGGGCTCTGGAAACACCATATATTTT. This gives the protein CASSLNRGSGNTIYF.

The chain carries TRBV4-1 and TRBJ2-7, with TRBD2 matching 8 bases. There are 18 residues in the CDR3. V shed 0 bases and J 7 bases; nucleotides not matched to a gene: 17. Germline CDR1 MGHRA, CDR2 YSYEKL. This CDR3 reads CASSQDFTPGGELGEQYF. In DNA form, the CDR3 reads TGCGCCAGCAGCCAAGATTTTACCCCCGGGGGGGAACTGGGGGAGCAGTACTTC.

In DNA form, the CDR3 reads TGTGCCATCACCCGGACAGGGGGAGATGGCTACACCTTC. Translated, it gives CAITRTGGDGYTF. The chain is built from TRBV10-3 and TRBJ1-2; 10 bases are a match to TRBD1. This CDR3 region has 13 residues. Germline CDR1 is ENHRY and CDR2 is SYGVKD. Trimming at V came to 7 bases and at J to 6 bases, leaving 5 bases not matched to a gene.

The J gene is TRBJ2-2, the V gene TRBV18; 8 bases map to TRBD2. Germline V gene sequence: CDR1 KGHSH, CDR2 LQKENI. The CDR3 runs 16 residues. The V segment lost 3 bases and the J segment 1 base; nucleotides outside the gene matches: 4. The CDR3 coding sequence is TGTGCCAGCTCACCGGAGGCGGGAGGGAACACCGGGGAGCTGTTTTTT. Encoded protein: CASSPEAGGNTGELFF.

The chain combines TRBV2 with TRBJ2-2, with D tentatively TRBD1 or TRBD2 (5 bases each). This CDR3 comprises 14 residues. V dropped 3 bases and J dropped 6 bases, with 11 bases sitting between them. Germline V CDR1 and CDR2: SNHLY, FYNNEI. In nucleotides, the CDR3 is TGTGCCAGCAGTGACGAGGGGCGATCCGGGGAGCTGTTTTTT. Translating gives CASSDEGRSGELFF.

The chain employs TRBV28 and TRBJ2-7; D possibly matches TRBD1 or TRBD2 (6 bases each). The CDR3 sequence is 13 residues long. The V end was cut by 5 bases, the J end by 6 bases, with 14 bases between. CDR1 is MDHEN, CDR2 SYDVKM, per germline. CDR3 protein: CASSRRGVPEQYF. The CDR3 nucleotides read TGTGCCAGCAGTCGAAGGGGGGTTCCCGAGCAGTACTTC.

This chain uses TRBV19 with TRBJ2-1, with TRBD2 matching 12 bases. In germline, CDR1 is LNHDA, CDR2 SQIVND (reference sequence). Trimming cost V 3 bases and J 11 bases; bases outside gene matches: 8. This CDR3 has 15 residues. For the CDR3, the DNA is TGTGCCAGTAGTATGGGACTAGCGGGTTTAATGAAGCAGTTCTTC. This translates into CASSMGLAGLMKQFF.

The chain recombines TRBV6-1 with TRBJ1-3; tentative D call: TRBD1 (6 bases). Germline CDR1 MNHNS, CDR2 SASEGT. This CDR3 comprises 15 residues. The V end was cut by 5 bases, the J end by 4 bases, with 15 bases between. CDR3 residues: CASSLSGTTGNTIYF. The CDR3 nucleotides read TGTGCCAGCAGTCTATCAGGGACAACGGGAAACACCATATATTTT.

This rearrangement joins TRBV7-3 to TRBJ2-6; TRBD1 matches 10 bases. Germline-derived CDR1 and CDR2 are SGHTA and FQGTGA. The trim removed 0 bases at V and 0 bases at J, leaving 2 bases unmatched. The CDR3 runs 18 residues. Written as DNA, the CDR3 is TGTGCCAGCAGCTTAACCGGACAGGGGGTCTCTGGGGCCAACGTCCTGACTTTC. Protein: CASSLTGQGVSGANVLTF.

This chain joins TRBV7-2 and TRBJ2-1; no reliable D call. V lost 5 bases and J lost 6, with 20 bases in between. Germline assignment: CDR1 SGHTA and CDR2 FQGNSA. CDR3 size: 16 residues. CDR3 in amino acids: CASSPLLATFSNEQFF. The CDR3 DNA follows: TGTGCCAGCAGCCCTCTATTGGCGACCTTCTCCAATGAGCAGTTCTTC.

The gene calls are TRBV6-4 and TRBJ2-7; the D call may be TRBD1 or TRBD2 (6 bases each). V was shortened by 6 bases and J by 5 bases, with 23 bases between the two germline ends. Germline values: CDR1 MRHNA, CDR2 SNTAGT. The CDR3 spans 16 residues. Written as DNA, the CDR3 is TGTGCCAGCAGAAACCCCTCCCAGTCGGGGGCCCACGAGCAGTACTTC. This codes for CASRNPSQSGAHEQYF.

V is TRBV6-6 and J is TRBJ1-4; D gene unclear. The length of the CDR3 is 13 residues. V dropped 6 bases and J dropped 8 bases, with 13 bases sitting between them. CDR1 MNHNY and CDR2 SVGAGI come from the germline V gene (reference sequence). The CDR3 protein is CASSGGSFEKLFF. The CDR3 DNA reads TGTGCCAGCAGCGGCGGCTCGTTCGAAAAACTGTTTTTT.

V usage is TRBV27 and J usage is TRBJ2-7; TRBD1 might be the D (7 bases). Per the germline V gene, CDR1 is MNHEY and CDR2 is SMNVEV (reference sequence). V was cut by 4 bases and J by 4 bases, with 23 bases left in between. There are 17 residues in the CDR3. The CDR3 DNA follows: TGTGCCAGCAGTTCCCGCCCGACAGGGCTAGGGGGGTACGAGCAGTACTTC. Translating gives CASSSRPTGLGGYEQYF.

This chain joins TRBV9 and TRBJ2-7, with 8 bases matching TRBD1. The CDR3 totals 19 residues. Germline CDR1 is SGDLS and CDR2 is YYNGEE. J lost 2 bases, V lost 4 bases, and 20 bases had no gene match. CDR3 nucleotides: TGTGCCAGCAGCTCACGATCGGACAGGGAAGACAGTCATACCTACGAGCAGTACTTC. Amino acids: CASSSRSDREDSHTYEQYF.

This clone was counted once. The genes are TRBV27 and TRBJ2-7; D may be TRBD1 or TRBD2 (7 bases each). The V end was cut by 5 bases, the J end by 2 bases, with 19 bases between. CDR3 length: 16 amino acids. Germline lookup yields CDR1 MNHEY and CDR2 SMNVEV (reference sequence). This chain's CDR3 is CASSPRRGGQTYEQYF. CDR3 bases: TGTGCCAGCAGTCCCCGAAGGGGGGGACAGACCTACGAGCAGTACTTC.

The gene calls are TRBV7-9 and TRBJ2-1; weak D call: TRBD2 (6 bases). Trimming pared 5 bases from V and 10 bases from J, leaving 18 bases between. Germline V gene sequence: CDR1 SEHNR, CDR2 FQNEAQ (reference sequence). The CDR3 has 14 residues. This CDR3 is CASSQQTGRMEQFF. The CDR3 DNA sequence: TGTGCCAGCAGCCAGCAGACTGGGAGGATGGAGCAGTTCTTC. Looking up the rest from reference TRBV7-9 and TRBJ2-1 gives the full variable domain: DTGVSQNPRHKITKRGQNVTFRCDPISEHNRLYWYRQTLGQGPEFLTYFQNEAQLEKSRLLSDRFSAERPKGSFSTLEIQRTEQGDSAMYLCASSQQTGRMEQFFGPGTRLTVL.

The chain combines TRBV5-4 with TRBJ2-7; 9 bases agree with TRBD2. CDR1 is SGHNT, CDR2 YYREEE, per germline (reference sequence). Losses at the gene ends were 0 bases for V and 5 bases for J; bases not matched to a gene: 12. CDR3 size: 17 residues. As DNA, the CDR3 is TGTGCCAGCAGCTTGGGGGGAGCGGGAGGCCCCATTGACGAGCAGTACTTC. Protein sequence: CASSLGGAGGPIDEQYF.

The CDR3: CASRQEYSPLHF. The DNA for the CDR3 is TGTGCCAGCAGACAGGAGTATTCACCCCTCCACTTT. V and J are TRBV2 and TRBJ1-6; D possibly corresponds to TRBD1 (5 bases). The CDR3 is made up of 12 amino acids. V gave up 6 bases and J gave up 8 bases, with 8 bases separating them. CDR1 and CDR2 from the germline V gene are SNHLY and FYNNEI.

The chain recombines TRBV7-2 with TRBJ1-2; 9 nucleotides agree with TRBD1. Unmatched junction bases numbered 12, after V lost 1 base and J lost 12 bases. The CDR3 spans 15 residues. Germline lookup yields CDR1 SGHTA and CDR2 FQGNSA. This chain's CDR3 is CASSLDGGTGRSHTF. CDR3 bases: TGTGCCAGCAGCTTAGACGGGGGGACAGGGCGGAGCCACACCTTC.

The rearrangement joins TRBV6-5 to TRBJ2-7; D may match TRBD1 or TRBD2 (6 bases each). The CDR3 totals 11 residues. The germline gives CDR1 MNHEY, CDR2 SVGAGI. Trimming took 7 bases from V and 6 from J, leaving 10 bases between them. CDR3 protein: CASKGGREQYF. The DNA for the CDR3 is TGTGCCAGCAAGGGGGGACGCGAGCAGTACTTC.

The V call is TRBV2, the J call TRBJ1-1; D ambiguous. The CDR3 sequence is 15 residues long. Germline V gene sequence: CDR1 SNHLY, CDR2 FYNNEI. V lost 2 bases, J lost 0 bases, and 10 bases lay in between. The CDR3 sequence is CASSERAVLNTEAFF. The CDR3 coding sequence is TGTGCCAGCAGTGAACGGGCAGTTCTGAACACTGAAGCTTTCTTT.

The CDR3 DNA follows: TGTGCCAGCTCCCGACAGGGGGACCACTACGAGCAGTACTTC. Its protein product is CASSRQGDHYEQYF. This chain links TRBV18 with TRBJ2-7; TRBD1 aligns across 9 bases. CDR1 and CDR2 from the germline V gene are KGHSH and LQKENI. The CDR3 sequence is 14 residues long. V shed 6 bases and J 3 bases; nucleotides not matched to a gene: 6.

CDR3 DNA: TGTGCCAGCAGCTTAACACCGAATGGCAACATTCAGTACTTC. The encoded protein is CASSLTPNGNIQYF. The chain couples TRBV11-1 to TRBJ2-4; D is undetermined. Deletions cut 2 bases from V and 7 bases from J, with 12 bases between. Germline V lookup: CDR1 SGHAT, CDR2 FQDESV (reference sequence). The CDR3 is 14 amino acids.